This T cell receptor (beta chain) was sequenced in a study of T cells in Graves' hyperthyroidism and ophthalmopathy. As for the study in general: Pretreatment peripheral blood was obtained at initial diagnosis.

This clonotype was recorded many times. The CDR3 regions of TCR beta were amplified from RNA transcripts. First-round RT-PCR targeting the TCR CDR3 was performed with the HTBI primer set. TCRdb re-called the multiplex PCR reads through MiXCR, storing one row per CDR3 protein. The data contain about 740,000 distinct CDR3 sequences, approximately 15% of them seen just once; the ten biggest clones take up roughly 10%. An absence of ophthalmopathy progression within 18 months meant stable Graves' hyperthyroidism. The patients, who ranged from 18 to 65 in age, presented with newly diagnosed hyperthyroidism lasting under 2 months. This TCR came from a woman aged 18-30 years with Graves' hyperthyroidism. Sequencing was carried out using blood.

DNA of the CDR3: TGTGCCGGGACTAGCGGGAGCAATGAGCAGTTCTTC. This encodes CAGTSGSNEQFF. The V call is TRBV30, the J call TRBJ2-1; 14 bases match TRBD2. The CDR3 is made up of 12 amino acids. Germline V CDR1 and CDR2: GTSNPN, SVGIG (reference sequence). Unmatched junction bases numbered 0, after V lost 8 bases and J lost 6 bases.